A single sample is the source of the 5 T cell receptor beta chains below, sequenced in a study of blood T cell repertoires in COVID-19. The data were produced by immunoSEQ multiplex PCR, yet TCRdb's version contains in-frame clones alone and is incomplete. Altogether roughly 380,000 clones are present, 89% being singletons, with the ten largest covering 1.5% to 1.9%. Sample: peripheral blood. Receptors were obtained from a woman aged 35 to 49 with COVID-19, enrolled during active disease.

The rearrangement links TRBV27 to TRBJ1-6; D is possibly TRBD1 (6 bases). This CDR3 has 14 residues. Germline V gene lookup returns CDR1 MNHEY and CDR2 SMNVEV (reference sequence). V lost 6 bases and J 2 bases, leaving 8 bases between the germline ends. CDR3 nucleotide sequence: TGTGCCAGCAGCGGGGGGCCCTATAATTCACCCCTCCACTTT. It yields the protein CASSGGPYNSPLHF.

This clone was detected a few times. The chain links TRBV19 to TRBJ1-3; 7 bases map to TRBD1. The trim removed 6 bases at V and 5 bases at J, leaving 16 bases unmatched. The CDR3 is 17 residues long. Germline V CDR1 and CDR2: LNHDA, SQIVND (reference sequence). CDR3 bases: TGTGCCAGTAGAGTGTCGGACAGGCGATTCCACCGAAACACCATATATTTT. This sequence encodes CASRVSDRRFHRNTIYF.

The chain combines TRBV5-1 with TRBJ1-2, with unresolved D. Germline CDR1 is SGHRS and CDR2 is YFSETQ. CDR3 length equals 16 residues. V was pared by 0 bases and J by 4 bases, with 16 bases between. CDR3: CASSLDSGSTAYGYTF. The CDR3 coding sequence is TGCGCCAGCAGCTTGGACTCAGGATCAACCGCCTATGGCTACACCTTC.

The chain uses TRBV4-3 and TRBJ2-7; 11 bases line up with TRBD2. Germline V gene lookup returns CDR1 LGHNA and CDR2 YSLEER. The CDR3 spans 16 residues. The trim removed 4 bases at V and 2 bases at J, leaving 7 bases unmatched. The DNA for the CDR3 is TGCGCCAGCAGCCGAGGGACTAGCGGATCCCCCTACGAGCAGTACTTC. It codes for CASSRGTSGSPYEQYF.

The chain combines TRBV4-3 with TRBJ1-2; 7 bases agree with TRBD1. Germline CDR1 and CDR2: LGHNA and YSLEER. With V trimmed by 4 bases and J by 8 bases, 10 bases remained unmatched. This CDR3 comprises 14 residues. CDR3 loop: CASSRGDRAHGYTF. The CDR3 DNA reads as TGCGCCAGCAGCCGGGGCGACAGGGCTCACGGCTACACCTTC.